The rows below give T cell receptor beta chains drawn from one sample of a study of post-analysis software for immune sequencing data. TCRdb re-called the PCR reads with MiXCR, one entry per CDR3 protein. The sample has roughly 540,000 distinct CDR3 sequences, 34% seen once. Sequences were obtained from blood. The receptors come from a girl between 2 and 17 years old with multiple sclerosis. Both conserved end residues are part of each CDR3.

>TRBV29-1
CSERTGADYGYTF
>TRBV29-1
CSAAGTQRGEQYF
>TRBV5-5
CASSYGQGNFYEQYF
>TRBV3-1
CASSQDQRGYYNEQFF
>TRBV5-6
CASSLELSIDDSSYEQYF
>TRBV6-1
CASSEGAGDPYNEQFF
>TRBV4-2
CASSQEETDYGYTF
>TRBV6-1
CASTKKESYEQYF
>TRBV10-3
CAISEPGLAGETQYF
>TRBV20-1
CSAISPDRGPAEAFF
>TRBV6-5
CASSEEDRSTDTQYF
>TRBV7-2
CASRRGLARNEQFF
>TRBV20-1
CSARPPGAVRDTQYF
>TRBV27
CASRDRGRRNQPQHF
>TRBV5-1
CASSLSPGTAYGYTF
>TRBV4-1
CASSQEPDGPYGYTF
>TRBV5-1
CASADGGLATQYF
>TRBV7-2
CASSLAKHNEQFF
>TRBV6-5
CASSYSRGQSYGYTF
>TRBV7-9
CASSQIQGPDTQYF
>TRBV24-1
CATSGQGNEQYF
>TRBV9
CASSVVAAGGPGEQFF
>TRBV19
CASSIEVGANVLTF
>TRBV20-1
CSARGLSGVAYEQYF
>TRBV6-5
CASSYSKVSGGRYNEQYF
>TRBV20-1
CSARGTAGEQYF
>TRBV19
CASSPAGNQETQYF
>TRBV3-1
CASSQGWEQYF
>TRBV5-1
CASSLAGTNNEQYF
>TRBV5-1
CASSPPGLAEKDEQFF
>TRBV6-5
CASSYSIRGQGYTF
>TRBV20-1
CSARQTGGRYEQYF
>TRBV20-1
CSGVSSGGANYGYTF
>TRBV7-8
CASSLKRGVDEKLFF
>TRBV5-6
CASSLKGQGGLDTQYF
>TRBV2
CASSEGGGRVRGYTF
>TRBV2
CASSARGLAGYEQYF
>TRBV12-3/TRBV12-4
CASSLVAAGYNEQFF
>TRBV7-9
CASMPGVTSTDTQYF
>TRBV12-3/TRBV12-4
CANSFGRGQEKLFF